Below, one T cell receptor (beta chain) is given with its context. As yet, its antigen is unknown. Profiled with immunoSEQ multiplex PCR; TCRdb holds only in-frame clones, not every one. The table includes fewer than 400,000 clones, around 91% detected once. This sample stems from a study of Ad26.COV2.S vaccination and SARS-CoV-2 variants. Study-level results: While placebo recipients had lower spike-specific TCR breadth, vaccine recipients had more. Breadth measured for non-spike TCRs was similar across vaccine and placebo recipients. The TCR breadth and depth analyses may have understated or missed part of the total T cell responses.

Treatment of the sample: some 20 received Ad26.COV2.S at low or high dose, single or two shots; roughly 5 received placebo; per-sample allocation not given. Sampling occurred on day 63 after the first vaccine or placebo injection. In Boston, an adult donor aged 18-55 years took part. The sequencing used peripheral blood, collected in a trial of Ad26.COV2.S vaccine versus placebo. The TCR originated in a person aged 18-65 years who received the Ad26.COV2.S COVID-19 vaccine or a placebo.

The CDR3 bases are TGTGCCAGCAGCGCCCGGGACAAAGACAATTCACCCCTCCACTTT. Its protein is CASSARDKDNSPLHF. The chain links TRBV9 to TRBJ1-6; tentatively, D is TRBD1 (6 bases). The CDR3 covers 15 residues. Per the germline V gene, CDR1 is SGDLS and CDR2 is YYNGEE. The V and J ends lost 3 bases and 7 bases respectively, with 14 bases between them.